One and the same sample provided the 21 T cell receptor beta chains below, sequenced in a study of cytomegalovirus exposure and HLA in healthy donors. 60 Vbeta and 13 Jbeta primers were used in PCR. Libraries were prepared by immunoSEQ multiplex PCR; TCRdb keeps only in-frame clonotypes and omits some of them. Of about 170,000 clones in the sample, almost 80% were seen once. The sequenced material came from PBMCs. Receptors originate from a man aged 35 to 55 in good health and CMV-seropositive.

The J gene is TRBJ1-2, the V gene TRBV28; D gene unclear. The CDR3 has 14 residues. V lost 7 bases to trimming and J lost 8 bases, with 20 bases between them. CDR1 MDHEN and CDR2 SYDVKM come from the germline V gene. CDR3 bases: TGTGCCAGCACCTCCTCCGACCTAGCTGGGGGCTACACCTTC. It translates to CASTSSDLAGGYTF.

The chain has TRBV5-4 and TRBJ1-3; TRBD1 agrees at 7 bases. Unmatched junction bases numbered 6, after V lost 3 bases and J lost 3 bases. Germline V gene sequence: CDR1 SGHNT, CDR2 YYREEE (reference sequence). This CDR3 is built from 15 residues. The CDR3 nucleotides read TGTGCCAGCAGCTACGGGACAGCGGGTGGAAACACCATATATTTT. Protein sequence: CASSYGTAGGNTIYF. Variable domain in full (rest from reference TRBV5-4 and TRBJ1-3): ETGVTQSPTHLIKTRGQQVTLRCSSQSGHNTVSWYQQALGQGPQFIFQYYREEENGRGNFPPRFSGLQFPNYSSELNVNALELDDSALYLCASSYGTAGGNTIYFGEGSWLTVV.

This chain uses TRBV9 with TRBJ2-2, with 10 bases fitting TRBD2. Unmatched junction bases numbered 11, after V lost 4 bases and J lost 8 bases. CDR1 and CDR2 from the germline V gene are SGDLS and YYNGEE. This CDR3 contains 16 residues. The CDR3: CASSPWASGSAGELFF. The DNA for the CDR3 is TGTGCCAGCAGCCCATGGGCTAGCGGGAGTGCGGGGGAGCTGTTTTTT.

The CDR3 region is CASSPTGGEGEKLFF. In DNA form, the CDR3 reads TGTGCCAGCAGCCCAACAGGGGGCGAGGGCGAAAAACTGTTTTTT. The genes are TRBV7-3 and TRBJ1-4, with 9 bases aligning to TRBD1. Germline V lookup: CDR1 SGHTA, CDR2 FQGTGA. The CDR3 extends over 15 amino acids. V trimming: 5 bases; J trimming: 8 bases; junction bases outside the gene matches: 9.

The V and J genes are TRBV5-1 and TRBJ2-1; D is unresolved. The CDR3 sequence is 16 residues long. Deletions cut 0 bases from V and 0 bases from J, with 10 bases between. Germline V CDR1 and CDR2: SGHRS, YFSETQ. CDR3 loop: CASSLESESSYNEQFF. The CDR3 bases are TGCGCCAGCAGCTTGGAGTCTGAGAGCTCCTACAATGAGCAGTTCTTC. Looking up the rest from reference TRBV5-1 and TRBJ2-1 gives the full variable domain: KAGVTQTPRYLIKTRGQQVTLSCSPISGHRSVSWYQQTPGQGLQFLFEYFSETQRNKGNFPGRFSGRQFSNSRSEMNVSTLELGDSALYLCASSLESESSYNEQFFGPGTRLTVL.

The chain carries TRBV11-2 and TRBJ2-2; 7 bases are shared with TRBD2. The V gene's germline CDR1 is SGHAT and CDR2 FQNNGV. This CDR3 is 17 amino acids long. V shed 6 bases and J 3 bases; nucleotides not matched to a gene: 13. The CDR3 is CASSHRRDYRYTGELFF. The CDR3 DNA sequence: TGTGCCAGCAGTCATCGCCGGGACTACCGTTACACCGGGGAGCTGTTTTTT.

This clone was observed a handful of times. This sequence joins TRBV29-1 and TRBJ1-2; perhaps TRBD1 as D (5 bases). CDR1 and CDR2 from the germline V gene are SQVTM and ANQGSEA. The V end lost 6 bases, the J end lost 8 bases, and 22 bases lay between the germline ends. The length of the CDR3 is 14 residues. CDR3 amino acids: CSVKDRTNLGGYTF. CDR3 DNA: TGCAGCGTGAAGGACCGGACAAATCTAGGAGGCTACACCTTC.

This clone has a single count. This rearrangement joins TRBV7-9 to TRBJ2-5, with a tentative D call TRBD2 (5 bases). The CDR3 has 14 residues. V was shortened by 4 bases and J by 4 bases, with 13 bases between the two germline ends. The V gene's germline CDR1 is SEHNR and CDR2 FQNEAQ (reference sequence). DNA for the CDR3: TGTGCCAGCAGCTCCGTAGGGCGGGTAGAGACCCAGTACTTC. Its translation: CASSSVGRVETQYF.

The genes are TRBV7-3 and TRBJ2-1; the match to TRBD2 covers 7 bases. Germline V lookup: CDR1 SGHTA, CDR2 FQGTGA. Trimming cost V 1 base and J 0 bases; bases outside gene matches: 3. The CDR3 covers 16 residues. CDR3 loop: CASSLNGGSSYNEQFF. CDR3 DNA sequence: TGTGCCAGCAGCTTAAATGGCGGGAGCTCCTACAATGAGCAGTTCTTC.

This chain uses TRBV5-1 with TRBJ1-2, with no clear D. There are 15 residues in the CDR3. Germline CDR1 reads SGHRS; CDR2 reads YFSETQ. Trimming removed 4 bases at V and 8 bases at J, with 21 bases between. The DNA for the CDR3 is TGCGCCAGCAGCGCCGACGGCAAAGTAGCGGGAGGCTACACCTTC. Translating gives CASSADGKVAGGYTF.

This chain connects TRBV6-6 to TRBJ1-2, with D perhaps TRBD1 (6 bases). V lost 3 bases to trimming and J lost 2 bases, with 13 bases between them. This CDR3 has 15 residues. The germline V gene encodes CDR1 MNHNY and CDR2 SVGAGI (reference sequence). This chain's CDR3 is CASSYIQGSNYGYTF. The CDR3 region has the DNA TGTGCCAGCAGTTATATACAGGGTTCCAACTATGGCTACACCTTC.

The chain is built from TRBV4-1 and TRBJ1-1, with TRBD1 matching 8 bases. The CDR3 length is 16 residues. With V trimmed by 1 base and J by 5 bases, 9 bases remained unmatched. Germline V gene lookup returns CDR1 MGHRA and CDR2 YSYEKL. The CDR3 DNA sequence: TGCGCCAGCAGCCAAGGGTTCGGACAGGGTGGAACTGAAGCTTTCTTT. As protein: CASSQGFGQGGTEAFF.

This chain uses TRBV2 with TRBJ1-3; 10 bases are shared with TRBD1. With 0 bases clipped from V and 7 bases from J, the junction kept 3 bases outside the gene matches. CDR1 and CDR2 (germline): SNHLY, FYNNEI. This CDR3 comprises 15 residues. The CDR3 nucleotides read TGTGCCAGCAGTGAAGCCCCGACAGGGGGCAACACCATATATTTT. Its protein product is CASSEAPTGGNTIYF.

The CDR3 coding sequence is TGCGCCAGCAGTGAGATGGGCAGCAATCAGCCCCAGCATTTT. It is translated as CASSEMGSNQPQHF. The chain is built from TRBV10-2 and TRBJ1-5; no firm D call. V lost 2 bases to trimming and J lost 1 base, with 6 bases between them. The CDR3 is 14 amino acids. CDR1 and CDR2 (germline): WSHSY, SAAADI.

V usage is TRBV19 and J usage is TRBJ1-2; 9 bases match TRBD1. The germline gives CDR1 LNHDA, CDR2 SQIVND (reference sequence). The CDR3 length is 14 residues. The junction had 9 bases not matched to a gene; V was cut back by 6 bases and J by 7 bases. The CDR3 sequence is CASSVTGGAGGYTF. For the CDR3, the DNA is TGTGCCAGTAGCGTAACAGGGGGCGCTGGTGGCTACACCTTC.

This clone was seen only a few times. The J gene is TRBJ2-2, the V gene TRBV7-2; D may be TRBD2 (5 bases). The CDR3 runs to 13 residues. Per germline, CDR1 SGHTA and CDR2 FQGNSA. Trimming took 2 bases from V and 6 from J, leaving 7 bases between them. The CDR3 here is CASSLNGAGELFF. Written as DNA, the CDR3 is TGTGCCAGCAGCTTAAACGGGGCCGGGGAGCTGTTTTTT. The whole variable domain, filled in from reference TRBV7-2 and TRBJ2-2, reads GAGVSQSPSNKVTEKGKDVELRCDPISGHTALYWYRQSLGQGLEFLIYFQGNSAPDKSGLPSDRFSAERTGGSVSTLTIQRTQQEDSAVYLCASSLNGAGELFFGEGSRLTVL.

The rearrangement links TRBV5-4 to TRBJ2-3; maybe TRBD1 (5 bases). V was cut by 0 bases and J by 1 base, with 15 bases left in between. In germline, CDR1 is SGHNT, CDR2 YYREEE (reference sequence). CDR3 length: 17 amino acids. The CDR3 nucleotides are TGTGCCAGCAGCTTGGATTCTGGGGCGCAGGGCACAGATACGCAGTATTTT. This encodes CASSLDSGAQGTDTQYF. The whole variable domain, filled in from reference TRBV5-4 and TRBJ2-3, reads ETGVTQSPTHLIKTRGQQVTLRCSSQSGHNTVSWYQQALGQGPQFIFQYYREEENGRGNFPPRFSGLQFPNYSSELNVNALELDDSALYLCASSLDSGAQGTDTQYFGPGTRLTVL.

The table lists this clone with a few counts. The V gene is TRBV5-1, the J gene TRBJ2-1; no clear D gene. V was trimmed by 1 base and J by 7 bases, leaving 6 bases between them. Germline V lookup: CDR1 SGHRS, CDR2 YFSETQ. The CDR3 is 12 amino acids. CDR3 residues: CASSLSGNEQFF. CDR3 bases: TGCGCCAGCAGCTTGTCCGGGAATGAGCAGTTCTTC.

The chain uses TRBV2 and TRBJ1-2; 7 bases agree with TRBD1. Trimming at V came to 4 bases and at J to 0 bases, leaving 2 bases not matched to a gene. The germline V gene encodes CDR1 SNHLY and CDR2 FYNNEI. The CDR3 has 14 residues. CDR3 in DNA: TGTGCCAGCAGTGGACAGGGCCCTAACTATGGCTACACCTTC. The encoded protein is CASSGQGPNYGYTF.

The J gene is TRBJ1-4, the V gene TRBV5-1, with TRBD1 identical over 10 bases. The V gene's germline CDR1 is SGHRS and CDR2 YFSETQ. After removal of 0 bases from V and 5 bases from J, the junction contained 1 base not matched to a gene. The CDR3 totals 15 residues. CDR3 region: CASSLGGQGNEKLFF. CDR3 DNA: TGCGCCAGCAGCTTGGGGGGACAGGGGAATGAAAAACTGTTTTTT.

The V and J genes are TRBV7-9 and TRBJ1-2; D possibly corresponds to TRBD1 (5 bases). V shed 3 bases and J shed 8 bases, with 19 bases lying between them. Germline V gene lookup returns CDR1 SEHNR and CDR2 FQNEAQ (reference sequence). The CDR3 covers 15 residues. CDR3: CASSFPGPLRRGYTF. CDR3 DNA: TGTGCCAGCAGCTTCCCAGGGCCCCTCCGCCGGGGCTACACCTTC. The whole variable domain, filled in from reference TRBV7-9 and TRBJ1-2, reads DTGVSQNPRHKITKRGQNVTFRCDPISEHNRLYWYRQTLGQGPEFLTYFQNEAQLEKSRLLSDRFSAERPKGSFSTLEIQRTEQGDSAMYLCASSFPGPLRRGYTFGSGTRLTVV.